Below, 24 T cell receptor beta chains from the same sample are listed, as sequenced in a study of glioma-infiltrating T cells after dendritic cell vaccination. Time point in this sample: after dendritic cell vaccination, including at tumor progression/relapse. Generated by immunoSEQ multiplex PCR, the TCRdb table keeps only in-frame clones and is missing some. The data show roughly 100,000 clones, around 91% seen once. The sample here was blood, taken after dendritic cell vaccination. The receptors were gathered from a human donor with glioblastoma.

The chain carries TRBV5-1 and TRBJ1-4; TRBD1 aligns across 8 bases. Germline assignment: CDR1 SGHRS and CDR2 YFSETQ. After removal of 4 bases from V and 8 bases from J, the junction contained 10 bases not matched to a gene. The CDR3 is 15 amino acids. CDR3 in DNA: TGCGCCAGCAGCCTGGGTGGACAGGGCAGAGAAAAACTGTTTTTT. As protein: CASSLGGQGREKLFF.

This chain uses TRBV5-6 with TRBJ1-3; maybe TRBD1 (6 bases). The CDR3 extends over 17 amino acids. In germline, CDR1 is SGHDT, CDR2 YYEEEE. Trimming removed 4 bases from V and 4 bases from J, with 21 bases in between. The chain's CDR3 is CASSGEEGGKFGNTIYF. DNA of the CDR3: TGTGCCAGCAGCGGCGAGGAGGGGGGGAAGTTCGGAAACACCATATATTTT.

The V and J genes are TRBV10-3 and TRBJ2-5, with TRBD2 as a possible D gene (7 bases). Germline V gene sequence: CDR1 ENHRY, CDR2 SYGVKD. Trimming took off 3 bases at V and 4 bases at J, with 21 bases between the two ends. This CDR3 comprises 17 residues. This chain's CDR3 is CAISDRGAGGRRETQYF. CDR3 coding DNA: TGTGCCATCAGTGACCGGGGGGCCGGGGGTCGGCGAGAGACCCAGTACTTC.

As regards this clone: In the same sample, other DNA sequences code for this CDR3. The chain carries TRBV5-1 and TRBJ2-6; D is uncertain. CDR1 is SGHRS, CDR2 YFSETQ, per germline. Trimming removed 0 bases at V and 0 bases at J, with 4 bases between. The CDR3 contains 15 residues. The CDR3 reads CASSLGGSGANVLTF. CDR3 nucleotides: TGCGCCAGCAGCTTGGGAGGCTCTGGGGCCAACGTCCTGACTTTC.

This clone was seen just once. The gene calls are TRBV2 and TRBJ1-6; D is possibly TRBD1 (5 bases). V dropped 2 bases and J dropped 5 bases, with 13 bases sitting between them. This CDR3 region has 16 residues. Germline CDR1 SNHLY, CDR2 FYNNEI. The CDR3 DNA sequence: TGTGCCAGCAGTGAACTCCCCAGGGTAGATAATTCACCCCTCCACTTT. This sequence encodes CASSELPRVDNSPLHF.

This chain connects TRBV30 to TRBJ1-5; D call uncertain. The germline gives CDR1 GTSNPN, CDR2 SVGIG (reference sequence). The CDR3 extends over 14 amino acids. V lost 1 base to trimming and J lost 1 base, with 8 bases between them. The CDR3: CAWSDNLSNQPQHF. In DNA, the CDR3 is TGTGCCTGGAGTGACAATCTGAGCAATCAGCCCCAGCATTTT.

The chain recombines TRBV7-2 with TRBJ1-1; no definite D call. V lost 5 bases and J lost 3, with 13 bases in between. The germline V gene has CDR1 SGHTA and CDR2 FQGNSA. The CDR3 extends over 14 amino acids. The CDR3, as DNA: TGTGCCAGCAGCCTAACCCGATTTGACACTGAAGCTTTCTTT. It specifies CASSLTRFDTEAFF.

The chain joins TRBV6-5 to TRBJ2-2; perhaps TRBD1 as D (6 bases). The length of the CDR3 is 15 residues. Trimming took off 2 bases at V and 5 bases at J, with 12 bases between the two ends. Germline values: CDR1 MNHEY, CDR2 SVGAGI. The DNA of the CDR3 is TGTGCCAGCAGTTACCTCGACAGGACGACCGGGGAGCTGTTTTTT. It is translated as CASSYLDRTTGELFF.

The genes are TRBV5-6 and TRBJ2-3; D gene uncertain. The V end lost 1 base, the J end lost 4 bases, and 7 bases lay between the germline ends. The CDR3 totals 13 residues. In germline, CDR1 is SGHDT, CDR2 YYEEEE. The CDR3 spells CASSLLGADTQYF. As DNA, the CDR3 is TGTGCCAGCAGCTTGCTGGGCGCAGATACGCAGTATTTT.

The chain uses TRBV7-3 and TRBJ2-3; 11 bases match TRBD2. Germline V lookup: CDR1 SGHTA, CDR2 FQGTGA. CDR3 length: 16 residues. Germline trimming cut 5 bases from V and 0 bases from J; bases unmatched to any gene: 4. This CDR3 reads CASSGTSGSSTDTQYF. CDR3 DNA sequence: TGTGCCAGCAGCGGCACTAGCGGGAGTAGCACAGATACGCAGTATTTT.

The V call is TRBV27, the J call TRBJ1-2; 8 nucleotides agree with TRBD1. The CDR3 has 13 amino acids. The germline V gene encodes CDR1 MNHEY and CDR2 SMNVEV (reference sequence). Trimming cost V 6 bases and J 3 bases; bases outside gene matches: 3. Here the CDR3 DNA reads TGTGCCAGCAGGCCGACAGGGGACTATGGCTACACCTTC. It codes for CASRPTGDYGYTF.

The rearrangement links TRBV11-3 to TRBJ2-1; D possibly corresponds to TRBD1 (6 bases). The CDR3 loop spans 15 amino acids. V lost 6 bases, J lost 4 bases, and 16 bases lay in between. Per germline, CDR1 SGHNT and CDR2 YENEEA. CDR3 in DNA: TGTGCCAGCAGGTCGTCAAGACAGGATTACAATGAGCAGTTCTTC. This translates into CASRSSRQDYNEQFF.

The chain is built from TRBV13 and TRBJ2-2; 7 positions match TRBD2. This CDR3 is 15 amino acids long. CDR1 PRHDT and CDR2 FYEKMQ come from the germline V gene (reference sequence). The V gene end was trimmed by 6 bases and the J gene end by 1 base; junction bases not matched to a gene: 5. DNA of the CDR3: TGTGCCAGCAGTCTAGTAGCGGGGAACACCGGGGAGCTGTTTTTT. Translation gives CASSLVAGNTGELFF.

The V and J genes are TRBV5-1 and TRBJ1-6; D not resolved. Trimming shortened V by 0 bases and J by 3 bases, and 10 bases separated the two germline ends. The CDR3 is made up of 16 amino acids. CDR1 SGHRS and CDR2 YFSETQ come from the germline V gene. CDR3 nucleotide sequence: TGCGCCAGCAGCTTGGCTGGGAGTCGCTATAATTCACCCCTCCACTTT. This codes for CASSLAGSRYNSPLHF.

This chain uses TRBV6-1 with TRBJ2-1, with 10 bases matching TRBD2. J lost 9 bases, V lost 6 bases, and 8 bases had no gene match. Germline V gene lookup returns CDR1 MNHNS and CDR2 SASEGT. The CDR3 extends over 14 amino acids. Here the CDR3 DNA reads TGTGCCAGCAGAGCGGGAGGGCCCCGGGCTGAGCAGTTCTTC. The encoded protein is CASRAGGPRAEQFF.

This chain links TRBV9 with TRBJ2-2, with a tentative D call TRBD2 (5 bases). CDR1 and CDR2 from the germline V gene are SGDLS and YYNGEE. V lost 0 bases and J lost 4, with 10 bases in between. This CDR3 has 15 amino acids. Here the CDR3 DNA reads TGTGCCAGCAGCGTAGCCGTGGGGAGCACCGGGGAGCTGTTTTTT. As protein: CASSVAVGSTGELFF.

The rearrangement uses TRBV11-3 and TRBJ2-6; 10 bases agree with TRBD1. J lost 4 bases, V lost 4 bases, and 13 bases had no gene match. CDR1 is SGHNT, CDR2 YENEEA, per germline. The CDR3 is 19 residues long. CDR3 coding DNA: TGTGCCAGCAGCTCAGCGAGGGGACAGGGGCCTTCCGGGGCCAACGTCCTGACTTTC. Translation: CASSSARGQGPSGANVLTF.

The chain employs TRBV5-1 and TRBJ2-1; TRBD1 is a possible D gene (6 bases). CDR1 is SGHRS and CDR2 is YFSETQ in the germline V gene. The CDR3 has 14 residues. The ends were cut back, 0 bases at V and 8 bases at J, with 12 bases in the middle. Here the CDR3 reads CASSLGGGGDEQFF. CDR3 coding DNA: TGCGCCAGCAGCTTGGGAGGGGGTGGCGATGAGCAGTTCTTC.

CDR3 sequence (DNA): TGTGCCAGCAGCTTATCAGACGGACGGGGATACGAGCAGTACTTC. Translation gives CASSLSDGRGYEQYF. V gene TRBV11-2 combines with J gene TRBJ2-5, with D possibly being TRBD2 (5 bases). TRBJ2-7 explains the end of the DNA better; the J call may be wrong. The CDR3 contains 15 residues. Germline V gives CDR1 SGHAT, CDR2 FQNNGV.

The CDR3 loop reads CASSSSGRGGETQYF. The CDR3 DNA follows: TGTGCCAGCAGCTCTAGCGGGAGGGGGGGAGAGACCCAGTACTTC. The rearrangement uses TRBV7-6 and TRBJ2-5, with 12 bases that match TRBD2. The CDR3 totals 15 residues. Germline CDR1 and CDR2: SGHVS and FNYEAQ. Unmatched junction bases numbered 4, after V lost 4 bases and J lost 4 bases.

The chain carries TRBV30 and TRBJ2-1, with a weak D call TRBD1 (6 bases). With 0 bases removed from V and 6 bases from J, the gap between germline ends came to 9 bases. The CDR3 is 13 residues long. Germline V gives CDR1 GTSNPN, CDR2 SVGIG (reference sequence). CDR3 in amino acids: CAWSVVQGNEQFF. For the CDR3, the DNA is TGTGCCTGGAGTGTCGTACAGGGCAATGAGCAGTTCTTC.

The chain joins TRBV5-1 to TRBJ2-7, with 7 bases matching TRBD1. The CDR3 consists of 13 residues. The V gene end was trimmed by 4 bases and the J gene end by 5 bases; junction bases not matched to a gene: 6. Germline loops: CDR1 SGHRS, CDR2 YFSETQ. The CDR3 reads CASSGQGVHEQYF. The CDR3 DNA follows: TGCGCCAGCAGCGGCCAGGGGGTCCACGAGCAGTACTTC. Filled out from reference TRBV5-1 and TRBJ2-7, the complete variable domain reads KAGVTQTPRYLIKTRGQQVTLSCSPISGHRSVSWYQQTPGQGLQFLFEYFSETQRNKGNFPGRFSGRQFSNSRSEMNVSTLELGDSALYLCASSGQGVHEQYFGPGTRLTVT.

The J gene is TRBJ1-5, the V gene TRBV18; D gene uncertain. Trimming left V 3 bases short and J 4 bases short, with 10 bases between. The CDR3 sequence is 14 residues long. Germline V CDR1 and CDR2: KGHSH, LQKENI. CDR3 loop: CASSPSQVNQPQHF. The DNA for the CDR3 is TGTGCCAGCTCACCTTCCCAGGTGAATCAGCCCCAGCATTTT.

This clone was detected a few times. The rearrangement uses TRBV7-3 and TRBJ2-1; D unclear. V was clipped by 2 bases and J by 6 bases, with 11 bases between them. Germline V gene data show CDR1 as SGHTA and CDR2 as FQGTGA. This CDR3 comprises 14 residues. CDR3 amino acids: CASSLYGSPNEQFF. CDR3 nucleotide sequence: TGTGCCAGCAGCTTATATGGCTCCCCCAATGAGCAGTTCTTC.